This T cell receptor (beta chain) was sequenced for a study of T-cell reconstitution after alpha-beta-depleted transplantation in children. During its preparation, the TCRbeta library received unique molecular identifiers. MiXCR, applied by TCRdb to the PCR reads, yields one record per CDR3 protein. This sample carries 190,000 or so distinct CDR3 sequences, about 6.4% of them seen once, and the ten largest clones take about 3%. This clonotype was detected many times. The V gene's germline CDR1 is SGHNT and CDR2 YYREEE (reference sequence). V was trimmed by 0 bases and J by 3 bases, leaving 6 bases between them. The CDR3 has 14 residues.

The genes are TRBV5-4 and TRBJ2-2; D remains unclear. The TCR sequence derives from a human donor who donated a stem cell graft to a child with Wiskott-Aldrich syndrome. This sample comprised PBMCs from the stem cell graft donor, obtained from the stem cell graft. This CDR3 is CASSLGQDTGELFF. The CDR3 DNA reads TGTGCCAGCAGCTTGGGGCAGGACACCGGGGAGCTGTTTTTT.